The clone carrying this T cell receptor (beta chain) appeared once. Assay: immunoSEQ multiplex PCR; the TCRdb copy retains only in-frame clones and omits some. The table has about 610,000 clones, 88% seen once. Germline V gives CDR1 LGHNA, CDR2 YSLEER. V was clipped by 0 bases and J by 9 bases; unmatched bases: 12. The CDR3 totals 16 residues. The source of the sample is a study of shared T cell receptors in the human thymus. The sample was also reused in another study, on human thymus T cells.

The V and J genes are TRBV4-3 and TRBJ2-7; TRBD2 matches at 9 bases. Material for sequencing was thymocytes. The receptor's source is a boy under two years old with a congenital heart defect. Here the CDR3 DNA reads TGCGCCAGCAGCCAAGATCGATCTAGCGGGGTCTTACGGCAGTACTTC. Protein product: CASSQDRSSGVLRQYF.